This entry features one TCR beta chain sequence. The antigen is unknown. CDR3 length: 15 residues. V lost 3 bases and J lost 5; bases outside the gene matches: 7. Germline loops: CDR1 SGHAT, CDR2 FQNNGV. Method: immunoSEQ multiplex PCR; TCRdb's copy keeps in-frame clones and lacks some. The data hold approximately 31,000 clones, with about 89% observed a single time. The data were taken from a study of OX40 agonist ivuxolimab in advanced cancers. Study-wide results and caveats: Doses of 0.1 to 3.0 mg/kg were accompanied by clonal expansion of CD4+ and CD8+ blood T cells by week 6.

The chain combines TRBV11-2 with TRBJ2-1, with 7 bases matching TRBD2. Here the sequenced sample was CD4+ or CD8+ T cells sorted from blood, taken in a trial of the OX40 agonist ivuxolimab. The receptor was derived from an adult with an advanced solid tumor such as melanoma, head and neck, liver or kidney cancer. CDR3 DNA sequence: TGTGCCAGCAGCTTCAGCGGGACGGGTGACAATGAGCAGTTCTTC. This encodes CASSFSGTGDNEQFF.